Sequencing of this TCR beta chain was carried out in a study of T cell repertoires in cytomegalovirus infection. Study-level information: Recently identified HLA-C-restricted CMV epitopes and well-studied HLA-B-restricted CMV epitopes were used by the study. Shared public TCR beta signatures pointed to both CMV infection and a matching HLA type. Study conclusions and caveats: Dominating the ex vivo response were TCR beta clonotypes that were CMV-specific and HLA-C-restricted. Summed frequency of public TCR beta families distinguished CMV carriers with the relevant HLA.

MiXCR, applied by TCRdb to the reads, yields one record per CDR3 protein. The repertoire includes some 38,000 distinct CDR3 sequences, about 54% of them detected once, and 75% to 95% sits in the top ten. V dropped 11 bases and J dropped 5 bases, with 12 bases sitting between them. The CDR3 totals 11 residues. Germline V lookup: CDR1 LNHDA, CDR2 SQIVND (reference sequence). This clonotype came up a few times. What it recognizes is unknown. The receptor was isolated from a human donor in good health (CMV status not recorded). Some clones in this sample may be carry-over from other donors' samples. Sequenced material: CD8+ T cells from cultured PBMCs, taken from culture after CMV antigen stimulation. J is TRBJ1-2 and V is TRBV19; D is undetermined. This CDR3 is CALYGLYGYTF. Written as DNA, the CDR3 is TGTGCCTTGTACGGACTATATGGCTACACCTTC.